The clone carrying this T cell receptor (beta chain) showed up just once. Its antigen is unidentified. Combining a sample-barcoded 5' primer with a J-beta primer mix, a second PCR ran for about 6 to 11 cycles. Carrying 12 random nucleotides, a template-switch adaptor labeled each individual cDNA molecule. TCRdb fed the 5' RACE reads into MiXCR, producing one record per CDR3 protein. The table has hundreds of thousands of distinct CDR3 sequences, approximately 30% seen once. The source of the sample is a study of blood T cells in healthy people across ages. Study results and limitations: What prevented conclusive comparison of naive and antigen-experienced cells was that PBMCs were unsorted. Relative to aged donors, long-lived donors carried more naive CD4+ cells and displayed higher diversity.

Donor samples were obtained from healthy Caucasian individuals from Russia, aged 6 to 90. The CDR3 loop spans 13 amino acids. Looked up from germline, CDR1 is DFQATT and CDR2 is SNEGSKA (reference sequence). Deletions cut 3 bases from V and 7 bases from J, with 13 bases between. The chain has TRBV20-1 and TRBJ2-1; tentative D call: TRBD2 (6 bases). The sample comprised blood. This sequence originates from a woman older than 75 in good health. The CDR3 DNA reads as TGCAGTGCTAGCCCGGGGGTGGGAAATGAGCAGTTCTTC. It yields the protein CSASPGVGNEQFF.